This T cell receptor beta chain stems from a study of cytomegalovirus exposure and HLA in healthy donors. General study findings and limits: The study listed 164 cytomegalovirus-associated TCR beta chains.

To note about this clone: What it binds is not known.

V was shortened by 6 bases and J by 4 bases, with 16 bases between the two germline ends. This CDR3 contains 14 residues. Germline CDR1 is MNHEY and CDR2 is SVGAGI. Libraries were prepared by immunoSEQ multiplex PCR; TCRdb keeps only in-frame clonotypes and omits some of them. In the table there are fewer than 120,000 clones, 88% of which are singletons. This TCR came from a woman in her twenties or thirties in good health and CMV-seropositive. Sequenced sample: PBMCs. V is TRBV6-5 and J is TRBJ2-7; D is unclear. DNA of the CDR3: TGTGCCAGCAGAAGAGAGGCGAAGAAATACGAGCAGTACTTC. Translating it yields CASRREAKKYEQYF.